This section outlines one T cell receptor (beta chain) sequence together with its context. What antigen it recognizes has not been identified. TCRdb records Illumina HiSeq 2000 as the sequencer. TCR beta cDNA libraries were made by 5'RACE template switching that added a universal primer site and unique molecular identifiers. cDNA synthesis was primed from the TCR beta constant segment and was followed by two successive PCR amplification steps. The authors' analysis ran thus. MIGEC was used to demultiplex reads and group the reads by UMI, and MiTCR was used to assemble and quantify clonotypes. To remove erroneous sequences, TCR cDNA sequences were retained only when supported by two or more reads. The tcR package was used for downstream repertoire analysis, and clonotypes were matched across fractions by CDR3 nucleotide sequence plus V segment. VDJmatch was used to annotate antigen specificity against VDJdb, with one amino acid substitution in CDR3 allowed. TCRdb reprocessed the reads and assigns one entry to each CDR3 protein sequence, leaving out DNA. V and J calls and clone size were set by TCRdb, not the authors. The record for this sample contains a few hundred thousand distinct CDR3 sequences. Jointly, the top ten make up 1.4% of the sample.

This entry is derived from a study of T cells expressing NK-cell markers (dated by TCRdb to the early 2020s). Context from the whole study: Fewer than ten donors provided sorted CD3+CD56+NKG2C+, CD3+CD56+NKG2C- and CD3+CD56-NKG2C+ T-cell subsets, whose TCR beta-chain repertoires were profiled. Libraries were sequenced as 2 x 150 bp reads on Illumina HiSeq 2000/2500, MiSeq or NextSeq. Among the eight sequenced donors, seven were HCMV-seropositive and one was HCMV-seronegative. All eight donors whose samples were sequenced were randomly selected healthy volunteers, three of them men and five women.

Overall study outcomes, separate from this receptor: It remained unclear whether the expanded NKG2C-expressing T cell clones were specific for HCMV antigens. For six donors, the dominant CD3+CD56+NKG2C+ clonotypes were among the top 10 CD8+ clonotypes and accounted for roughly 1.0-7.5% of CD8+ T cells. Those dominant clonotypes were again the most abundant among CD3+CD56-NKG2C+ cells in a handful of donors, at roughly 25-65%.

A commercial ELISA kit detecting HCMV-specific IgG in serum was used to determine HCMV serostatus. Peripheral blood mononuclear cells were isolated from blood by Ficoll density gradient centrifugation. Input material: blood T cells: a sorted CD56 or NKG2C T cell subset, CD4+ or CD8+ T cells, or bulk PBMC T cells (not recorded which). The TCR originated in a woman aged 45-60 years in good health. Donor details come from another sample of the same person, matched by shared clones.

The CDR3 corresponds to CASSGDADNEQFF. The V and J segments used are TRBV2 and TRBJ2-1; lacking DNA, the TRBD1 call made by TCRdb goes unchecked. The CDR3 contains 13 residues, cysteine and phenylalanine counted. The DNA sequence is not available. The germline V gene gives CDR1 as SNHLY and CDR2 as FYNNEI.